This T cell receptor (beta chain) originates from a study of blood T cell repertoires in COVID-19. Study-wide context: Samples came from the United States, Italy and Spain, spanning acute and convalescent COVID-19. The cDNA or gDNA used as material had been derived from T cells, B-cell-depleted T cells, or PBMCs.

The assay was immunoSEQ multiplex PCR, and TCRdb's table has in-frame clones only and misses some. The sample records 300,000 to 450,000 clones, around 87% being singletons. V was shortened by 7 bases and J by 1 base, with 26 bases between the two germline ends. The CDR3 runs 19 residues. Germline-derived CDR1 and CDR2 are WNHNN and SYGVQD (reference sequence). Seattle's enrolled individuals joined amid active infection and were then monitored longitudinally. This receptor was obtained from a woman in her sixties or seventies with COVID-19, enrolled during active disease. Sequenced material: peripheral blood. The chain employs TRBV10-1 and TRBJ2-1, with D tentatively TRBD2 (7 bases). For the CDR3, the DNA is TGCGCCAGCAATTTTCCTCGGGGGGCAGCGGGGCCTTCCTACAATGAGCAGTTCTTC. Its protein is CASNFPRGAAGPSYNEQFF.